These T cell receptor beta chains were read from a single sample in a study of blood T cell repertoires in COVID-19. Sequencing was performed with immunoSEQ multiplex PCR; in TCRdb, only in-frame clones are kept and a portion is missing. The sample shows more than 95,000 clones, around 81% of them seen only once. The sequencing input was peripheral blood. All receptors come from a man between 60 and 75 years old with acute or convalescent COVID-19. Each CDR3 is given with its conserved first and last residue. Each record gives: J gene, D gene, CDR3 length, clone size, V gene, CDR3 protein, CDR3 DNA. The D gene is left open where the match is weak. Clone size is shown for a subset of rows, as once, few, many or a class of expanded clone.

j_call: TRBJ1-2; d_call: -; cdr3_length: 15; clone_size: -; v_call: TRBV29-1; cdr3_aa: CSALRTGDKGNGYTF; cdr3_nt: TGCAGCGCTTTGAGGACGGGGGATAAGGGGAATGGCTACACCTTC
j_call: TRBJ1-3; d_call: -; cdr3_length: 16; clone_size: -; v_call: TRBV5-1; cdr3_aa: CASSLAGAVSGNTIYF; cdr3_nt: TGCGCCAGCAGCTTGGCAGGGGCCGTCTCTGGAAACACCATATATTTT
j_call: TRBJ1-1; d_call: -; cdr3_length: 14; clone_size: -; v_call: TRBV5-1; cdr3_aa: CASSSGGRTPEAFF; cdr3_nt: TGCGCCAGCAGTTCGGGGGGCCGGACCCCTGAAGCTTTCTTT
j_call: TRBJ2-7; d_call: TRBD2; cdr3_length: 15; clone_size: -; v_call: TRBV27; cdr3_aa: CASSLSILANYEQYF; cdr3_nt: TGTGCCAGCAGTTTATCGATACTAGCGAACTACGAGCAGTACTTC
j_call: TRBJ2-3; d_call: TRBD2; cdr3_length: 17; clone_size: -; v_call: TRBV3-1/TRBV3-2; cdr3_aa: CASSLAGGHQDTDTQYF; cdr3_nt: TGTGCCAGCAGCCTAGCGGGAGGGCACCAGGACACAGATACGCAGTATTTT
j_call: TRBJ2-5; d_call: -; cdr3_length: 15; clone_size: -; v_call: TRBV11-2; cdr3_aa: CASSLVGQEQETQYF; cdr3_nt: TGTGCCAGCAGCTTAGTCGGTCAGGAACAAGAGACCCAGTACTTC
j_call: TRBJ2-2; d_call: -; cdr3_length: 14; clone_size: few; v_call: TRBV9; cdr3_aa: CASSFRDFTGELFF; cdr3_nt: TGTGCCAGCAGCTTCCGGGACTTCACCGGGGAGCTGTTTTTT
j_call: TRBJ1-1; d_call: TRBD1; cdr3_length: 16; clone_size: -; v_call: TRBV30; cdr3_aa: CAWSVGLTGGATEAFF; cdr3_nt: TGTGCCTGGAGTGTCGGTCTGACAGGGGGAGCCACTGAAGCTTTCTTT
j_call: TRBJ1-5; d_call: TRBD1; cdr3_length: 17; clone_size: -; v_call: TRBV27; cdr3_aa: CASSPITGASYNQPQHF; cdr3_nt: TGTGCCAGCAGTCCAATTACAGGGGCCTCCTACAATCAGCCCCAGCATTTT
j_call: TRBJ1-6; d_call: -; cdr3_length: 20; clone_size: -; v_call: TRBV5-1; cdr3_aa: CASSLFGPTGQSSYNSPLHF; cdr3_nt: TGCGCCAGCAGCCTCTTTGGCCCTACAGGGCAGAGCTCCTATAATTCACCCCTCCACTTT
j_call: TRBJ2-2; d_call: -; cdr3_length: 13; clone_size: -; v_call: TRBV15; cdr3_aa: CATSSRRIGELFF; cdr3_nt: TGTGCCACCAGCTCCCGGAGGATCGGGGAGCTGTTTTTT
j_call: TRBJ1-1; d_call: TRBD1; cdr3_length: 15; clone_size: -; v_call: TRBV18; cdr3_aa: CASLTGGAADTEAFF; cdr3_nt: TGTGCCAGCCTTACAGGGGGGGCCGCGGACACTGAAGCTTTCTTT
j_call: TRBJ1-2; d_call: -; cdr3_length: 13; clone_size: -; v_call: TRBV6-6; cdr3_aa: CASSPQRGYGYTF; cdr3_nt: TGTGCCAGCAGCCCCCAGCGTGGTTATGGCTACACCTTC
j_call: TRBJ2-1; d_call: TRBD2; cdr3_length: 14; clone_size: -; v_call: TRBV6-4; cdr3_aa: CASKREGLYNEQFF; cdr3_nt: TGTGCCAGCAAGCGGGAGGGATTATACAATGAGCAGTTCTTC
j_call: TRBJ1-5; d_call: -; cdr3_length: 14; clone_size: -; v_call: TRBV29-1; cdr3_aa: CSVGAGSSNQPQHF; cdr3_nt: TGCAGCGTTGGGGCAGGGTCTAGCAATCAGCCCCAGCATTTT
j_call: TRBJ1-5; d_call: -; cdr3_length: 16; clone_size: -; v_call: TRBV5-5; cdr3_aa: CASSPGQGETNQPQHF; cdr3_nt: TGTGCCAGCAGCCCCGGACAAGGAGAAACGAATCAGCCCCAGCATTTT
j_call: TRBJ1-2; d_call: TRBD1; cdr3_length: 17; clone_size: -; v_call: TRBV24-1; cdr3_aa: CATSDTRKGTDNYGYTF; cdr3_nt: TGTGCCACCAGTGACACCCGCAAGGGGACAGATAACTATGGCTACACCTTC
j_call: TRBJ1-2; d_call: -; cdr3_length: 14; clone_size: few; v_call: TRBV9; cdr3_aa: CASSVGSRGYGYTF; cdr3_nt: TGTGCCAGCAGCGTAGGGTCCCGCGGCTATGGCTACACCTTC
j_call: TRBJ2-5; d_call: TRBD1; cdr3_length: 16; clone_size: -; v_call: TRBV7-2; cdr3_aa: CASSLGWGTAQETQYF; cdr3_nt: TGTGCCAGCAGCTTAGGATGGGGGACAGCCCAAGAGACCCAGTACTTC
j_call: TRBJ2-5; d_call: -; cdr3_length: 13; clone_size: -; v_call: TRBV24-1; cdr3_aa: CATSGVAEETQYF; cdr3_nt: TGTGCCACCAGTGGGGTAGCAGAGGAGACCCAGTACTTC
j_call: TRBJ2-2; d_call: TRBD2; cdr3_length: 16; clone_size: -; v_call: TRBV11-3; cdr3_aa: CASSSRTSGRLGELFF; cdr3_nt: TGTGCCAGCAGCTCCAGGACTAGCGGGAGACTCGGGGAGCTGTTTTTT
j_call: TRBJ1-5; d_call: TRBD1; cdr3_length: 14; clone_size: few; v_call: TRBV19; cdr3_aa: CASSAGTANQPQHF; cdr3_nt: TGTGCCAGTAGTGCTGGGACAGCCAATCAGCCCCAGCATTTT
j_call: TRBJ1-6; d_call: -; cdr3_length: 14; clone_size: -; v_call: TRBV2; cdr3_aa: CASSVQGGDSPLHF; cdr3_nt: TGTGCCAGCAGTGTCCAAGGGGGGGATTCACCCCTCCACTTT
j_call: TRBJ2-7; d_call: -; cdr3_length: 13; clone_size: -; v_call: TRBV13; cdr3_aa: CASSLFGSYEQYF; cdr3_nt: TGTGCCAGCAGCCTATTCGGGTCCTACGAGCAGTACTTC
j_call: TRBJ1-1; d_call: -; cdr3_length: 14; clone_size: -; v_call: TRBV7-2; cdr3_aa: CASSLAVRGTEAFF; cdr3_nt: TGTGCCAGCAGCTTGGCCGTTAGGGGCACTGAAGCTTTCTTT
j_call: TRBJ2-7; d_call: TRBD1; cdr3_length: 14; clone_size: once; v_call: TRBV5-1; cdr3_aa: CASSLAVGGSEQYF; cdr3_nt: TGCGCCAGCAGCTTGGCAGTAGGGGGCAGCGAGCAGTACTTC
j_call: TRBJ2-2; d_call: TRBD1; cdr3_length: 15; clone_size: -; v_call: TRBV5-1; cdr3_aa: CASSPGQGNTGELFF; cdr3_nt: TGCGCCAGCAGCCCGGGACAGGGAAACACCGGGGAGCTGTTTTTT
j_call: TRBJ2-3; d_call: -; cdr3_length: 15; clone_size: -; v_call: TRBV18; cdr3_aa: CASSPLGGTTDTQYF; cdr3_nt: TGTGCCAGCTCACCACTCGGCGGGACCACAGATACGCAGTATTTT
j_call: TRBJ1-2; d_call: TRBD1; cdr3_length: 15; clone_size: -; v_call: TRBV5-1; cdr3_aa: CASSLAGTGDYGYTF; cdr3_nt: TGCGCCAGCAGCTTGGCGGGGACAGGGGACTATGGCTACACCTTC
j_call: TRBJ1-6; d_call: -; cdr3_length: 14; clone_size: -; v_call: TRBV11-2; cdr3_aa: CASSSPGTSLPLHF; cdr3_nt: TGTGCCAGCAGCTCGCCGGGAACCTCTCTTCCCCTCCACTTT
j_call: TRBJ2-7; d_call: TRBD1; cdr3_length: 12; clone_size: -; v_call: TRBV3-1/TRBV3-2; cdr3_aa: CASSDRDYEQYF; cdr3_nt: TGTGCCAGCAGCGACAGGGACTACGAGCAGTACTTC
j_call: TRBJ1-4; d_call: -; cdr3_length: 17; clone_size: -; v_call: TRBV6-1; cdr3_aa: CASSERFGGATNEKLFF; cdr3_nt: TGTGCCAGCAGTGAAAGGTTTGGGGGGGCAACTAATGAAAAACTGTTTTTT
j_call: TRBJ2-7; d_call: -; cdr3_length: 13; clone_size: once; v_call: TRBV3-1/TRBV3-2; cdr3_aa: CASSSLWTNEQYF; cdr3_nt: TGTGCCAGCAGCTCCCTTTGGACAAACGAGCAGTACTTC
j_call: TRBJ2-1; d_call: TRBD2; cdr3_length: 18; clone_size: -; v_call: TRBV27; cdr3_aa: CASSLHILAGSSYNEQFF; cdr3_nt: TGTGCCAGCAGTCTACACATCCTAGCGGGAAGCTCCTACAATGAGCAGTTCTTC
j_call: TRBJ2-2; d_call: -; cdr3_length: 16; clone_size: -; v_call: TRBV27; cdr3_aa: CASSGLGPGVTGELFF; cdr3_nt: TGTGCCAGCAGCGGATTGGGCCCAGGGGTTACCGGGGAGCTGTTTTTT
j_call: TRBJ2-1; d_call: TRBD1; cdr3_length: 16; clone_size: -; v_call: TRBV27; cdr3_aa: CASGKRRQGAGNEQFF; cdr3_nt: TGTGCCAGCGGTAAGAGAAGACAGGGGGCAGGCAATGAGCAGTTCTTC
j_call: TRBJ1-2; d_call: -; cdr3_length: 13; clone_size: -; v_call: TRBV6-5; cdr3_aa: CASSPGHSFGYTF; cdr3_nt: TGTGCCAGCAGCCCGGGACACTCTTTCGGCTACACCTTC
j_call: TRBJ2-4; d_call: TRBD1; cdr3_length: 14; clone_size: -; v_call: TRBV30; cdr3_aa: CAWGETGFMNIQYF; cdr3_nt: TGTGCCTGGGGGGAGACAGGGTTTATGAACATTCAGTACTTC
j_call: TRBJ2-7; d_call: TRBD2; cdr3_length: 15; clone_size: -; v_call: TRBV7-2; cdr3_aa: CASSLREGEAYEQYF; cdr3_nt: TGTGCCAGCAGCTTACGGGAGGGGGAGGCCTACGAGCAGTACTTC
j_call: TRBJ1-2; d_call: -; cdr3_length: 14; clone_size: once; v_call: TRBV30; cdr3_aa: CAWRSRGFGYGYTF; cdr3_nt: TGTGCCTGGAGATCCAGGGGATTCGGTTATGGCTACACCTTC
j_call: TRBJ2-7; d_call: TRBD1; cdr3_length: 14; clone_size: few; v_call: TRBV9; cdr3_aa: CASSVGQGGYEQYF; cdr3_nt: TGTGCCAGCAGCGTGGGACAGGGGGGTTACGAGCAGTACTTC
j_call: TRBJ2-7; d_call: -; cdr3_length: 13; clone_size: -; v_call: TRBV7-9; cdr3_aa: CASSLAGAYEQYF; cdr3_nt: TGTGCCAGCAGCTTGGCAGGGGCCTACGAGCAGTACTTC
j_call: TRBJ1-2; d_call: TRBD1; cdr3_length: 14; clone_size: -; v_call: TRBV27; cdr3_aa: CASSSRQGMRGYTF; cdr3_nt: TGTGCCAGCAGTTCGCGACAGGGGATGCGTGGCTACACCTTC
j_call: TRBJ1-5; d_call: -; cdr3_length: 15; clone_size: -; v_call: TRBV28; cdr3_aa: CASSLGSSSNQPQHF; cdr3_nt: TGTGCCAGCAGTTTGGGCAGCAGTAGCAATCAGCCCCAGCATTTT
j_call: TRBJ2-2; d_call: -; cdr3_length: 16; clone_size: -; v_call: TRBV19; cdr3_aa: CASSSPRTVNTGELFF; cdr3_nt: TGTGCCAGTAGTTCCCCTCGGACAGTCAACACCGGGGAGCTGTTTTTT
j_call: TRBJ2-7; d_call: TRBD1; cdr3_length: 15; clone_size: -; v_call: TRBV19; cdr3_aa: CASSIGTGGAGEQYF; cdr3_nt: TGTGCCAGTAGTATAGGGACAGGGGGAGCGGGAGAGCAGTACTTC
j_call: TRBJ1-3; d_call: TRBD1; cdr3_length: 16; clone_size: -; v_call: TRBV7-8; cdr3_aa: CASSLAGRGLGNTIYF; cdr3_nt: TGTGCCAGCAGCTTAGCGGGCAGGGGGCTAGGGAACACCATATATTTT
j_call: TRBJ1-2; d_call: -; cdr3_length: 14; clone_size: -; v_call: TRBV2; cdr3_aa: CASSVGQVLYGYTF; cdr3_nt: TGTGCCAGCAGTGTTGGTCAGGTGCTATATGGCTACACCTTC
j_call: TRBJ2-2; d_call: TRBD2; cdr3_length: 19; clone_size: -; v_call: TRBV7-6; cdr3_aa: CASSTRPATSGTNTGELFF; cdr3_nt: TGTGCCAGCAGCACCCGACCAGCCACTAGCGGGACGAACACCGGGGAGCTGTTTTTT
j_call: TRBJ1-3; d_call: -; cdr3_length: 15; clone_size: once; v_call: TRBV28; cdr3_aa: CASSFGGARGNTIYF; cdr3_nt: TGTGCCAGCAGTTTTGGTGGGGCGAGGGGAAACACCATATATTTT
j_call: TRBJ2-5; d_call: TRBD2; cdr3_length: 15; clone_size: -; v_call: TRBV5-1; cdr3_aa: CASSLALAGGETQYF; cdr3_nt: TGCGCCAGCAGCTTGGCCCTAGCGGGAGGAGAGACCCAGTACTTC
j_call: TRBJ2-1; d_call: TRBD2; cdr3_length: 14; clone_size: -; v_call: TRBV7-9; cdr3_aa: CASSPTSGSGEQFF; cdr3_nt: TGTGCCAGCAGCCCGACTAGCGGGAGCGGGGAGCAGTTCTTC
j_call: TRBJ1-1; d_call: -; cdr3_length: 16; clone_size: -; v_call: TRBV5-1; cdr3_aa: CASSSRPQGVNTEAFF; cdr3_nt: TGCGCCAGCAGCTCTAGGCCACAGGGAGTGAACACTGAAGCTTTCTTT
j_call: TRBJ2-2; d_call: -; cdr3_length: 13; clone_size: -; v_call: TRBV27; cdr3_aa: CASSFTGTGELFF; cdr3_nt: TGTGCCAGCAGTTTTACGGGCACCGGGGAGCTGTTTTTT